This T cell receptor beta chain is drawn from a study of prognosis after radiotherapy for stage I lung cancer. Study as a whole: Whereas over 10 patients had adenocarcinoma, squamous cell carcinoma was the tumor in seven.

This clonotype qualifies as medium-sized. The V gene lost 3 bases and the J gene lost 6 bases, with 15 bases spanning the gap. The germline CDR1 and CDR2 sequences are SGHAT and FQDESV (reference sequence). The CDR3 covers 14 residues. It was by two-round multiplex PCR that TCR beta CDR3 was amplified from genomic DNA. The use of primers specific to each TRBV and TRBJ gene characterized first-round PCR. TCRdb independently ran MiXCR on the multiplex PCR reads; one entry per CDR3 protein. The table shows nearly 25,000 distinct CDR3 sequences, with around 40% occurring only once. The input for sequencing was PBMCs, taken before or after stereotactic body radiation therapy (not recorded which). V gene TRBV11-1 combines with J gene TRBJ2-7, with D possibly called TRBD1 or TRBD2 (6 bases each). The receptor was isolated from a donor over 45 with non-small cell lung cancer. CDR3 loop: CASSFYREVAEQYF. Written as DNA, the CDR3 is TGTGCCAGCAGCTTTTACAGGGAGGTAGCCGAGCAGTACTTC.